This passage covers 13 T cell receptor beta chains from one sample sequenced in a study of T cell repertoires in cytomegalovirus infection. MiXCR, run by TCRdb on the reads, gives a single entry per CDR3 protein. The sample lists under 850,000 distinct CDR3 sequences; about 30% were seen once. Antigens for these TCRs are unknown. The sample consisted of cultured PBMCs, taken from culture after CMV antigen stimulation. The receptors here all came from a human donor in good health (CMV status not recorded). Some clones in this sample may be carry-over from other donors' samples.

This rearrangement joins TRBV5-1 to TRBJ1-1; tentative D call: TRBD1 (5 bases). The germline V gene has CDR1 SGHRS and CDR2 YFSETQ. The CDR3 loop spans 15 amino acids. V dropped 0 bases and J dropped 6 bases, with 15 bases sitting between them. The CDR3 DNA reads as TGCGCCAGCAGCTTGGCCGGGACCGACCTCGCTGAAGCTTTCTTT. Amino acids: CASSLAGTDLAEAFF.

This chain joins TRBV6-5 and TRBJ2-3; possibly TRBD2 for D (6 bases). Germline CDR1 MNHEY, CDR2 SVGAGI. This CDR3 spans 14 amino acids. The V end lost 6 bases, the J end lost 3 bases, and 13 bases lay between the germline ends. CDR3 residues: CASSRREGTDTQYF. The CDR3 bases are TGTGCCAGCAGCCGGAGGGAAGGGACAGATACGCAGTATTTT.

V usage is TRBV2 and J usage is TRBJ2-3; the D gene is possibly TRBD1 (5 bases). This CDR3 spans 12 amino acids. Germline CDR1 and CDR2: SNHLY and FYNNEI. V shed 7 bases and J shed 4 bases, with 9 bases lying between them. The CDR3 bases are TGTGCCAGCAAGGGGCCCGCAGATACGCAGTATTTT. Its protein product is CASKGPADTQYF.

This clonotype was seen a few times. This chain joins TRBV18 and TRBJ2-7, with D tentatively TRBD2 (5 bases). The ends were cut back, 7 bases at V and 2 bases at J, with 15 bases in the middle. Per the germline V gene, CDR1 is KGHSH and CDR2 is LQKENI. The CDR3 spans 14 residues. The CDR3 region has the DNA TGTGCCAGCTGGACTCTAAAGAGACCCTACGAGCAGTACTTC. Protein sequence: CASWTLKRPYEQYF.

This clonotype was detected a few times. The chain links TRBV29-1 to TRBJ1-2, with TRBD1 as a possible D gene (5 bases). Germline assignment: CDR1 SQVTM and CDR2 ANQGSEA. CDR3 length: 15 amino acids. The V gene lost 4 bases and the J gene lost 2 bases, with 17 bases spanning the gap. The CDR3 DNA reads as TGCAGCGTTGTTCCCCCCGGGGGACCCAACTATGGCTACACCTTC. Its translation: CSVVPPGGPNYGYTF.

This clonotype was detected many times. The chain uses TRBV7-2 and TRBJ2-4; no firm D call. This CDR3 has 16 amino acids. Germline V gene data show CDR1 as SGHTA and CDR2 as FQGNSA. V gave up 5 bases and J gave up 2 bases, with 16 bases separating them. CDR3 region: CASSPGPYSTKNIQYF. CDR3 in DNA: TGTGCCAGCAGCCCTGGGCCCTACAGTACCAAAAACATTCAGTACTTC.

This chain links TRBV4-1 with TRBJ1-3; D ambiguous. Germline V gene lookup returns CDR1 MGHRA and CDR2 YSYEKL. The CDR3 runs to 13 residues. V shed 1 base and J shed 8 bases, with 9 bases lying between them. In DNA form, the CDR3 reads TGCGCCAGCAGCCAAGGGGATAGCTACACCATATATTTT. Protein sequence: CASSQGDSYTIYF.

CDR3 nucleotide sequence: TGTGCCAGCTCACCCAGGACAGTTATGAACACTGAAGCTTTCTTT. Residues: CASSPRTVMNTEAFF. The chain joins TRBV18 to TRBJ1-1, with D possibly being TRBD1 (6 bases). Trimming removed 3 bases at V and 0 bases at J, with 11 bases between. Germline V gene lookup returns CDR1 KGHSH and CDR2 LQKENI. The CDR3 spans 15 residues.

The genes are TRBV7-8 and TRBJ2-1; D may correspond to TRBD1 or TRBD2 (9 bases each). V was pared by 0 bases and J by 6 bases, with 24 bases between. The CDR3 covers 19 residues. Germline V gene sequence: CDR1 SGHVS, CDR2 FQNEAQ. Written as DNA, the CDR3 is TGTGCCAGCAGCTTAGCGCGGGGGGGTGGCTGGGGACAGGGCAATGAGCAGTTCTTC. Protein sequence: CASSLARGGGWGQGNEQFF.

This clonotype has only a few counts. The J gene is TRBJ2-7, the V gene TRBV6-5; D is possibly TRBD1 (6 bases). The length of the CDR3 is 16 residues. V lost 5 bases and J 2 bases, leaving 19 bases between the germline ends. Germline CDR1 MNHEY, CDR2 SVGAGI. The CDR3: CASSPPLFGGPYEQYF. CDR3 nucleotides: TGTGCCAGCAGTCCCCCGCTTTTTGGGGGCCCCTACGAGCAGTACTTC.

In its sample, this clonotype was seen a few times. The chain employs TRBV20-1 and TRBJ2-1, with 8 bases matching TRBD1. The V gene end was trimmed by 1 base and the J gene end by 8 bases; junction bases not matched to a gene: 4. The CDR3 is 13 residues long. Per germline, CDR1 DFQATT and CDR2 SNEGSKA (reference sequence). CDR3 in DNA: TGCAGTGCTAGAGGGGACAGGTCCGATGAGCAGTTCTTC. Its protein is CSARGDRSDEQFF.

The rearrangement uses TRBV10-3 and TRBJ2-1; 13 nucleotides align to TRBD2. From germline, CDR1 is ENHRY and CDR2 SYGVKD. The CDR3 consists of 14 residues. Trimming cost V 7 bases and J 9 bases; bases outside gene matches: 6. The CDR3 protein is CAINPGLAGFEQFF. The CDR3 DNA follows: TGTGCCATCAATCCGGGACTAGCGGGATTTGAGCAGTTCTTC.

The chain recombines TRBV7-4 with TRBJ2-3; 7 bases line up with TRBD2. The germline V gene has CDR1 SGHVT and CDR2 SQSDAQ. The junction had 9 bases not matched to a gene; V was cut back by 2 bases and J by 7 bases. The CDR3 runs to 15 residues. The CDR3 DNA reads as TGTGCCAGCAGCTTACGGAGGGAGGGCCTAAATACGCAGTATTTT. Translated: CASSLRREGLNTQYF.